This is a list of T cell receptor beta chains from one sample in a study of T cell responses to AZD1222 COVID-19 vaccine. This table comes from immunoSEQ multiplex PCR, and its TCRdb copy is limited to in-frame clones, with some not included. Counted here are 130,000 or so clones, about 90% occurring once; the ten biggest clones make up approximately 8%. The starting material was peripheral blood, obtained 28 days after the second dose of the MenACWY control vaccine. The receptors derive from an adult who received the MenACWY meningococcal vaccine as a control. CDR3s include the opening cysteine and the closing phenylalanine or tryptophan. A D gene is named only where the DNA matches it firmly. The size field is filled for only some rows; it gives once, few, many or a size class.

V gene: TRBV23-1; J gene: TRBJ2-1; D gene: TRBD2; clone size: once; CDR3 protein: CASSPRGASDEQFF; CDR3 DNA: TGCGCCAGCAGTCCGCGGGGGGCCAGCGATGAGCAGTTCTTC
V gene: TRBV30; J gene: TRBJ1-1; D gene: NA; clone size: NA; CDR3 protein: CAWGLNTEAFF; CDR3 DNA: TGTGCCTGGGGTTTGAACACTGAAGCTTTCTTT
V gene: TRBV28; J gene: TRBJ2-4; D gene: NA; clone size: NA; CDR3 protein: CASSPGVGNIQYF; CDR3 DNA: TGTGCCAGCAGTCCTGGGGTTGGAAACATTCAGTACTTC
V gene: TRBV7-3; J gene: TRBJ2-2; D gene: NA; clone size: NA; CDR3 protein: CASSLKGRTNTGELFF; CDR3 DNA: TGTGCCAGCAGCTTAAAGGGTCGGACGAACACCGGGGAGCTGTTTTTT
V gene: TRBV3-1/TRBV3-2; J gene: TRBJ1-1; D gene: NA; clone size: NA; CDR3 protein: CASSQDRTGAFF; CDR3 DNA: TGTGCCAGCAGCCAAGATCGGACGGGAGCTTTCTTT
V gene: TRBV18; J gene: TRBJ1-6; D gene: NA; clone size: NA; CDR3 protein: CASSPPNSDKYNSPLHF; CDR3 DNA: TGTGCCAGCTCACCCCCCAATTCGGACAAATATAATTCACCCCTCCACTTT
V gene: TRBV6-2/TRBV6-3; J gene: TRBJ1-2; D gene: NA; clone size: NA; CDR3 protein: CASSRHGSNYGYTF; CDR3 DNA: TGTGCCAGCAGCAGACATGGGTCTAACTATGGCTACACCTTC
V gene: TRBV7-2; J gene: TRBJ2-7; D gene: TRBD1; clone size: NA; CDR3 protein: CASSFKTGSYEQYF; CDR3 DNA: TGTGCCAGCAGCTTTAAGACAGGGTCCTACGAGCAGTACTTC
V gene: TRBV3-1/TRBV3-2; J gene: TRBJ1-6; D gene: TRBD1; clone size: NA; CDR3 protein: CASSHLGTGGGRISPLHF; CDR3 DNA: TGTGCCAGCAGCCATCTCGGTACAGGGGGCGGGCGAATTTCACCCCTCCACTTT
V gene: TRBV5-1; J gene: TRBJ1-4; D gene: NA; clone size: NA; CDR3 protein: CASSLGRTNEKLFF; CDR3 DNA: TGCGCCAGCAGCTTGGGGCGTACCAATGAAAAACTGTTTTTT
V gene: TRBV5-5; J gene: TRBJ2-3; D gene: NA; clone size: NA; CDR3 protein: CASSPGLASTDTQYF; CDR3 DNA: TGTGCCAGCAGCCCGGGACTGGCTAGCACAGATACGCAGTATTTT
V gene: TRBV30; J gene: TRBJ1-3; D gene: NA; clone size: NA; CDR3 protein: CAWSSPGRSSGNTIYF; CDR3 DNA: TGTGCCTGGAGCTCGCCGGGACGCAGCTCTGGAAACACCATATATTTT
V gene: TRBV19; J gene: TRBJ1-1; D gene: NA; clone size: NA; CDR3 protein: CASTPQGRGPSTEAFF; CDR3 DNA: TGTGCCAGTACCCCCCAAGGTCGGGGGCCTAGTACTGAAGCTTTCTTT
V gene: TRBV28; J gene: TRBJ1-2; D gene: NA; clone size: NA; CDR3 protein: CASRNNPGTQNGYTF; CDR3 DNA: TGTGCCAGCAGAAATAATCCCGGGACTCAAAATGGCTACACCTTC
V gene: TRBV4-3; J gene: TRBJ2-1; D gene: TRBD1; clone size: NA; CDR3 protein: CASSQPGQGHNEQFF; CDR3 DNA: TGCGCCAGCAGCCAGCCGGGACAGGGCCACAATGAGCAGTTCTTC
V gene: TRBV2; J gene: TRBJ1-2; D gene: NA; clone size: NA; CDR3 protein: CASSELGDFYGYTF; CDR3 DNA: TGTGCCAGCAGTGAACTGGGTGACTTCTATGGCTACACCTTC
V gene: TRBV5-5; J gene: TRBJ1-5; D gene: TRBD1; clone size: NA; CDR3 protein: CASSLSDPTGVGPQHF; CDR3 DNA: TGTGCCAGCAGCTTGTCGGATCCTACAGGGGTAGGGCCCCAGCATTTT
V gene: TRBV25-1; J gene: TRBJ2-5; D gene: NA; clone size: NA; CDR3 protein: CASSEYGGAETQYF; CDR3 DNA: TGTGCCAGCAGTGAATATGGCGGAGCAGAGACCCAGTACTTC
V gene: TRBV12-3/TRBV12-4; J gene: TRBJ1-2; D gene: NA; clone size: few; CDR3 protein: CASSFLQAYGYTF; CDR3 DNA: TGTGCCAGCAGTTTCCTACAGGCCTATGGCTACACCTTC
V gene: TRBV6-2/TRBV6-3; J gene: TRBJ1-5; D gene: NA; clone size: NA; CDR3 protein: CASSAAPPGIAKINQPQHF; CDR3 DNA: TGTGCCAGCAGTGCGGCCCCACCGGGTATCGCGAAAATTAATCAGCCCCAGCATTTT
V gene: TRBV19; J gene: TRBJ2-5; D gene: NA; clone size: few; CDR3 protein: CASSIDFRNQETQYF; CDR3 DNA: TGTGCCAGTAGTATAGATTTCAGGAACCAAGAGACCCAGTACTTC
V gene: TRBV3-1/TRBV3-2; J gene: TRBJ2-7; D gene: TRBD2; clone size: NA; CDR3 protein: CASSQDVFGEGSYEQYF; CDR3 DNA: TGTGCCAGCAGCCAAGATGTATTCGGGGAGGGCTCCTACGAGCAGTACTTC
V gene: TRBV24-1; J gene: TRBJ2-1; D gene: NA; clone size: NA; CDR3 protein: CATSDFALNNEQFF; CDR3 DNA: TGTGCCACCAGTGATTTTGCCCTAAACAATGAGCAGTTCTTC
V gene: TRBV19; J gene: TRBJ2-3; D gene: NA; clone size: NA; CDR3 protein: CASSARGAPNTDTQYF; CDR3 DNA: TGTGCCAGTAGCGCCCGTGGGGCACCGAACACAGATACGCAGTATTTT
V gene: TRBV28; J gene: TRBJ2-2; D gene: TRBD2; clone size: once; CDR3 protein: CASHNLGLAGANTGELFF; CDR3 DNA: TGTGCCAGCCACAACCTGGGACTAGCGGGAGCGAACACCGGGGAGCTGTTTTTT
V gene: TRBV7-2; J gene: TRBJ1-5; D gene: NA; clone size: NA; CDR3 protein: CASSASTVQPQHF; CDR3 DNA: TGTGCCAGCAGCGCGTCGACAGTACAGCCCCAGCATTTT
V gene: TRBV15; J gene: TRBJ1-2; D gene: TRBD1; clone size: NA; CDR3 protein: CATSRDRVGYGYTF; CDR3 DNA: TGTGCCACCAGCCGAGACAGGGTAGGCTACGGCTACACCTTC
V gene: TRBV6-5; J gene: TRBJ1-1; D gene: TRBD1; clone size: NA; CDR3 protein: CASSRDRPMNTEAFF; CDR3 DNA: TGTGCCAGCAGCCGGGACAGGCCCATGAACACTGAAGCTTTCTTT
V gene: TRBV7-3; J gene: TRBJ2-3; D gene: TRBD2; clone size: NA; CDR3 protein: CASSPRTSVTQYF; CDR3 DNA: TGTGCCAGCAGCCCAAGGACTAGCGTAACGCAGTATTTT
V gene: TRBV10-3; J gene: TRBJ1-3; D gene: NA; clone size: NA; CDR3 protein: CAITDNSGNTIYF; CDR3 DNA: TGTGCCATCACGGACAACTCTGGAAACACCATATATTTT
V gene: TRBV5-1; J gene: TRBJ2-5; D gene: TRBD2; clone size: NA; CDR3 protein: CASSLALSSGGEETQYF; CDR3 DNA: TGCGCCAGCAGCTTAGCTCTATCCTCGGGAGGGGAAGAGACCCAGTACTTC
V gene: TRBV30; J gene: TRBJ1-4; D gene: NA; clone size: NA; CDR3 protein: CAWKGVGAIGEKLFF; CDR3 DNA: TGTGCCTGGAAAGGTGTTGGGGCGATCGGTGAAAAACTGTTTTTT
V gene: TRBV15; J gene: TRBJ2-7; D gene: NA; clone size: NA; CDR3 protein: CATSRDQTGVYEQYF; CDR3 DNA: TGTGCCACCAGCAGAGATCAAACGGGGGTCTACGAGCAGTACTTC
V gene: TRBV30; J gene: TRBJ1-2; D gene: TRBD1; clone size: NA; CDR3 protein: CAWSQGARGHTF; CDR3 DNA: TGTGCCTGGAGCCAGGGGGCGCGGGGCCACACCTTC
V gene: TRBV19; J gene: TRBJ1-6; D gene: TRBD1; clone size: NA; CDR3 protein: CASSIVGTGGNSPLHF; CDR3 DNA: TGTGCCAGTAGTATAGTGGGGACAGGGGGTAATTCACCCCTCCACTTT
V gene: TRBV5-1; J gene: TRBJ1-5; D gene: NA; clone size: NA; CDR3 protein: CASSWTPGQPQHF; CDR3 DNA: TGCGCCAGCAGCTGGACCCCGGGGCAGCCCCAGCATTTT
V gene: TRBV7-7; J gene: TRBJ2-3; D gene: NA; clone size: once; CDR3 protein: CASSPGPTSTDTQYF; CDR3 DNA: TGTGCCAGCAGCCCTGGACCCACCAGCACAGATACGCAGTATTTT
V gene: TRBV11-3; J gene: TRBJ2-2; D gene: NA; clone size: NA; CDR3 protein: CASSLDGLTGELFF; CDR3 DNA: TGTGCCAGCAGCTTAGATGGCTTGACCGGGGAGCTGTTTTTT
V gene: TRBV28; J gene: TRBJ2-7; D gene: NA; clone size: NA; CDR3 protein: CASSLGGHYEQYF; CDR3 DNA: TGTGCCAGCAGTTTGGGCGGACACTACGAGCAGTACTTC
V gene: TRBV19; J gene: TRBJ2-4; D gene: NA; clone size: NA; CDR3 protein: CASRAPLLTKNIQYF; CDR3 DNA: TGTGCCAGCCGAGCCCCCCTTTTGACCAAAAACATTCAGTACTTC
V gene: TRBV6-1; J gene: TRBJ2-5; D gene: NA; clone size: few; CDR3 protein: CASSEGRTQYF; CDR3 DNA: TGTGCCAGCAGCGAAGGTCGGACCCAGTACTTC
V gene: TRBV28; J gene: TRBJ1-1; D gene: NA; clone size: NA; CDR3 protein: CASSFFRVEAFF; CDR3 DNA: TGTGCCAGCAGTTTCTTCAGAGTTGAAGCTTTCTTT
V gene: TRBV28; J gene: TRBJ1-6; D gene: NA; clone size: NA; CDR3 protein: CASSFRQRPNSPLHF; CDR3 DNA: TGTGCCAGCAGTTTCAGACAACGACCAAATTCACCCCTCCACTTT
V gene: TRBV18; J gene: TRBJ1-1; D gene: NA; clone size: NA; CDR3 protein: CASSPATEAFF; CDR3 DNA: TGTGCCAGCTCACCTGCCACTGAAGCTTTCTTT
V gene: TRBV7-2; J gene: TRBJ2-5; D gene: TRBD2; clone size: NA; CDR3 protein: CASSPGLAGGFQETQYF; CDR3 DNA: TGTGCCAGCAGCCCAGGTCTAGCGGGAGGGTTCCAAGAGACCCAGTACTTC
V gene: TRBV7-2; J gene: TRBJ1-3; D gene: NA; clone size: NA; CDR3 protein: CASSSGLSGNTIYF; CDR3 DNA: TGTGCCAGCAGCTCGGGGCTCTCTGGAAACACCATATATTTT
V gene: TRBV7-3; J gene: TRBJ2-2; D gene: TRBD2; clone size: NA; CDR3 protein: CASSPIAGTNTGELFF; CDR3 DNA: TGTGCCAGCAGCCCTATAGCGGGAACGAACACCGGGGAGCTGTTTTTT
V gene: TRBV3-1/TRBV3-2; J gene: TRBJ1-1; D gene: NA; clone size: few; CDR3 protein: CASSQFDGDTEAFF; CDR3 DNA: TGTGCCAGCAGCCAATTCGACGGGGACACTGAAGCTTTCTTT
V gene: TRBV15; J gene: TRBJ2-5; D gene: NA; clone size: NA; CDR3 protein: CATSKGRQETQYF; CDR3 DNA: TGTGCCACCAGTAAGGGTCGGCAAGAGACCCAGTACTTC
V gene: TRBV21-1; J gene: TRBJ2-2; D gene: NA; clone size: NA; CDR3 protein: CPHRDKGELFF; CDR3 DNA: TGTCCGCATCGGGATAAAGGGGAGCTGTTTTTT
V gene: TRBV7-2; J gene: TRBJ1-3; D gene: NA; clone size: NA; CDR3 protein: CASSLGHSGNTIYF; CDR3 DNA: TGTGCCAGCAGCTTAGGACACTCTGGAAACACCATATATTTT